One and the same sample provided the 26 T cell receptor beta chains below, sequenced in a study of neurological immune-mediated disorders. From the 5' RACE reads, TCRdb called clonotypes with MiXCR, one entry per CDR3 protein. Here the sample spans around 70,000 distinct CDR3 sequences, approximately 5% being singletons. Specimen: PBMCs. The receptors stem from a woman in her 70s with multiple sclerosis.

This clonotype occurred many times. The chain has TRBV9 and TRBJ1-2, with TRBD1 as a possible D gene (6 bases). This CDR3 region has 15 residues. V shed 3 bases and J shed 2 bases, with 14 bases lying between them. Germline CDR1 reads SGDLS; CDR2 reads YYNGEE. The CDR3 DNA sequence: TGTGCCAGCAGCGCAACCGGGACACAAAACTATGGCTACACCTTC. Translated: CASSATGTQNYGYTF.

The sample holds many counts of this clonotype. DNA for the CDR3: TGTGCCAGCAGCCCTAACAGGGGGGAAGCTTTCTTT. Its protein is CASSPNRGEAFF. The genes are TRBV9 and TRBJ1-1, with TRBD1 identical over 8 bases. Germline V gene data show CDR1 as SGDLS and CDR2 as YYNGEE. The V gene end was trimmed by 4 bases and the J gene end by 8 bases; junction bases not matched to a gene: 4. The CDR3 has 12 amino acids.

The chain combines TRBV11-3 with TRBJ2-2; D is unclear. Germline loops: CDR1 SGHNT, CDR2 YENEEA. Trimming removed 3 bases at V and 3 bases at J, with 5 bases between. This CDR3 is built from 13 residues. The DNA for the CDR3 is TGTGCCAGCAGCTTTAGACACACCGGGGAGCTGTTTTTT. Its protein product is CASSFRHTGELFF.

This clonotype was observed many times. A read error may produce the germline difference seen at one junction end. The CDR3 spells CSARDRAGQVF. CDR3 nucleotides: TGCAGTGCTAGAGATCGGGCGGGACAGGTCTTC. The chain recombines TRBV20-1 with TRBJ2-7; TRBD1 matches 8 bases. Germline CDR1 reads DFQATT; CDR2 reads SNEGSKA (reference sequence). The CDR3 is made up of 11 amino acids.

This clonotype was picked up many times. The rearrangement uses TRBV4-2 and TRBJ2-1; 11 nucleotides agree with TRBD2. This CDR3 comprises 19 residues. J was trimmed by 5 bases and V by 4 bases; bases with no gene match: 16. Germline CDR1 LGHNA, CDR2 YNFKEQ. The CDR3 DNA reads as TGTGCCAGCAGCCCCTTAGAACCCCTAGCGGGAGGCAGACACAATGAGCAGTTCTTC. Translated, it gives CASSPLEPLAGGRHNEQFF.

There are many counts of this clonotype. This chain links TRBV27 with TRBJ1-2, with TRBD1 matching over 7 bases. The length of the CDR3 is 16 residues. The V gene's germline CDR1 is MNHEY and CDR2 SMNVEV (reference sequence). V dropped 6 bases and J dropped 3; count of bases not matched to a gene: 13. The CDR3 here is CASRRVETGLYYGYTF. For the CDR3, the DNA is TGTGCCAGCAGACGAGTCGAGACAGGGCTTTACTATGGCTACACCTTC.

Ten or more counts support this clonotype. V gene TRBV5-6 combines with J gene TRBJ2-7; 8 bases line up with TRBD2. The CDR3 runs to 13 residues. Germline assignment: CDR1 SGHDT and CDR2 YYEEEE. The V gene end was trimmed by 3 bases and the J gene end by 4 bases; junction bases not matched to a gene: 3. The CDR3 coding sequence is TGTGCCAGCAGCTCTTCGGGGGGGTACGAGCAGTACTTC. This encodes CASSSSGGYEQYF.

This clonotype has a count of ten or more. The V gene is TRBV9, the J gene TRBJ2-7; D is unresolved. The CDR3 loop spans 14 amino acids. V lost 0 bases and J lost 2, with 9 bases in between. Per the germline V gene, CDR1 is SGDLS and CDR2 is YYNGEE. Here the CDR3 reads CASSVGNSPYEQYF. The CDR3, as DNA: TGTGCCAGCAGCGTAGGTAACAGTCCCTACGAGCAGTACTTC.

There are many counts of this clonotype. The gene calls are TRBV20-1 and TRBJ2-2; 9 bases agree with TRBD2. The CDR3 loop spans 14 amino acids. V dropped 3 bases and J dropped 5; count of bases not matched to a gene: 4. Germline CDR1 and CDR2: DFQATT and SNEGSKA (reference sequence). CDR3 in amino acids: CSARAGGSTGELFF. The CDR3 nucleotides read TGCAGTGCTAGGGCGGGAGGGAGTACCGGGGAGCTGTTTTTT.

The sample holds many counts of this clonotype. The chain links TRBV7-2 to TRBJ1-1; 8 bases fit TRBD1. Germline V CDR1 and CDR2: SGHTA, FQGNSA. The CDR3 has 13 residues. V was clipped by 6 bases and J by 4 bases; unmatched bases: 4. The CDR3 DNA follows: TGTGCCAGCAGTTTAACAGGGGGCACTGAAGCTTTCTTT. As protein: CASSLTGGTEAFF.

The table lists this clonotype with many counts. The chain uses TRBV5-1 and TRBJ2-7; D might be TRBD1 (6 bases). CDR3 size: 13 residues. The V gene lost 5 bases and the J gene lost 4 bases, with 13 bases spanning the gap. Germline-derived CDR1 and CDR2 are SGHRS and YFSETQ. The CDR3 bases are TGCGCCAGCAGAATCGGACAGTTATACGAGCAGTACTTC. This gives the protein CASRIGQLYEQYF.

There are a few counts of this clonotype. The rearrangement uses TRBV6-5 and TRBJ2-7; 9 nucleotides agree with TRBD2. This CDR3 region has 15 residues. Per germline, CDR1 MNHEY and CDR2 SVGAGI. The junction had 9 bases not matched to a gene; V was cut back by 7 bases and J by 2 bases. CDR3 region: CASTKLAGRTYEQYF. Here the CDR3 DNA reads TGTGCCAGCACTAAACTAGCGGGCCGTACCTACGAGCAGTACTTC.

This clonotype was counted only a few times. The chain combines TRBV7-8 with TRBJ1-2; 7 nucleotides match TRBD1. The CDR3 consists of 15 residues. Germline assignment: CDR1 SGHVS and CDR2 FQNEAQ. The J segment lost 5 bases and the V segment lost 5 bases, leaving 11 bases of the junction unmatched. The CDR3 coding sequence is TGTGCCAGCAGCGGAGCAGGCAGGGGGGGATATGGCTACACCTTC. It is translated as CASSGAGRGGYGYTF.

This sequence joins TRBV5-1 and TRBJ1-3; D is unresolved. CDR1 is SGHRS and CDR2 is YFSETQ in the germline V gene. This CDR3 is 14 amino acids long. V was shortened by 2 bases and J by 3 bases, with 9 bases between the two germline ends. CDR3: CASSLGQLGNTIYF. The CDR3 bases are TGCGCCAGCAGCTTAGGGCAGCTTGGAAACACCATATATTTT.

This clonotype occurred many times. The chain has TRBV6-2 or TRBV6-3 and TRBJ1-2; no definite D call. V was trimmed by 6 bases and J by 2 bases, leaving 13 bases between them. Germline values: CDR1 MNHEY, CDR2 SVGEGT. This CDR3 has 14 amino acids. The CDR3 bases are TGTGCCAGCAGCTTCCTGACGGTGAACTATGGCTACACCTTC. Translating gives CASSFLTVNYGYTF.

This clonotype was observed at least ten times. The V and J genes are TRBV11-2 and TRBJ2-3; no clear D gene. Germline values: CDR1 SGHAT, CDR2 FQNNGV. The CDR3 sequence is 11 residues long. V was pared by 3 bases and J by 7 bases, with 5 bases between. The DNA of the CDR3 is TGTGCCAGCAGCTTTTTGAATACGCAGTATTTT. It encodes CASSFLNTQYF.

Many counts were recorded for this clonotype. This sequence joins TRBV7-2 and TRBJ2-3; D is possibly TRBD2 (5 bases). In germline, CDR1 is SGHTA, CDR2 FQGNSA. The CDR3 loop spans 16 amino acids. V was clipped by 0 bases and J by 4 bases, with 14 bases between them. This chain's CDR3 is CASSLALGKGADTQYF. The CDR3 DNA is TGTGCCAGCAGCTTAGCGCTCGGGAAGGGCGCAGATACGCAGTATTTT.

This clonotype was counted many times. The V gene is TRBV5-8, the J gene TRBJ1-5; D unresolved. Germline V gene lookup returns CDR1 SGHTS and CDR2 YDEGEE. The CDR3 is 13 residues long. Trimming shortened V by 0 bases and J by 5 bases, and 6 bases separated the two germline ends. The CDR3 reads CASSLASDQPQHF. The CDR3 DNA reads TGTGCCAGCAGCTTGGCGTCGGATCAGCCCCAGCATTTT.

This chain links TRBV20-1 with TRBJ1-1; the match to TRBD1 covers 7 bases. Per germline, CDR1 DFQATT and CDR2 SNEGSKA (reference sequence). There are 14 residues in the CDR3. V shed 6 bases and J 5 bases; nucleotides not matched to a gene: 12. The CDR3: CSAKSWQGGTEAFF. CDR3 DNA: TGCAGTGCCAAATCCTGGCAGGGGGGGACTGAAGCTTTCTTT.

Of note for this clonotype: As the CDR3 is not closed by the conserved phenylalanine or tryptophan, this likely results from a read error. This chain uses TRBV20-1 with TRBJ2-2; D remains unclear. Looked up from germline, CDR1 is DFQATT and CDR2 is SNEGSKA (reference sequence). The V and J ends lost 2 bases and 0 bases respectively, with 7 bases between them. The CDR3 extends over 14 amino acids. CDR3 in DNA: TGCAGTGCTAGACCGGCGACGAACACCGGGGAGCTGTTTAAT. Protein sequence: CSARPATNTGELFN.

This clonotype was picked up a small number of times. The V call is TRBV3-1, the J call TRBJ2-7, with D unresolved. CDR3 size: 17 residues. V was shortened by 0 bases and J by 3 bases, with 18 bases between the two germline ends. Germline loops: CDR1 LGHDT, CDR2 YNNKEL (reference sequence). This CDR3 reads CASSQDRMVYKHYEQYF. The CDR3 coding sequence is TGTGCCAGCAGCCAAGATCGGATGGTCTATAAGCACTACGAGCAGTACTTC.

This clonotype was recorded at least ten times. The rearrangement uses TRBV11-2 and TRBJ2-2; D remains ambiguous. The V gene's germline CDR1 is SGHAT and CDR2 FQNNGV. This CDR3 has 14 residues. The ends were cut back, 1 base at V and 5 bases at J, with 8 bases in the middle. CDR3 DNA sequence: TGTGCCAGCAGCTTAGCGGGTTATACCGGGGAGCTGTTTTTT. It yields the protein CASSLAGYTGELFF.

This clonotype was detected ten times or more. The chain employs TRBV6-1 and TRBJ1-2, with 9 bases lining up with TRBD1. V was clipped by 7 bases and J by 8 bases; unmatched bases: 8. Germline V CDR1 and CDR2: MNHNS, SASEGT. This CDR3 region has 13 residues. The CDR3 here is CASTIQGARGYTF. The CDR3 nucleotides are TGTGCCAGCACCATACAGGGGGCTAGGGGCTACACCTTC.

There are many counts of this clonotype. This rearrangement joins TRBV4-1 to TRBJ2-5, with 11 bases fitting TRBD2. Germline-derived CDR1 and CDR2 are MGHRA and YSYEKL. The CDR3 is made up of 18 amino acids. The J segment lost 4 bases and the V segment lost 1 base, leaving 11 bases of the junction unmatched. CDR3 region: CASSQGRASGRKGETQYF. The CDR3 DNA follows: TGCGCCAGCAGCCAAGGCAGAGCTAGCGGGAGGAAGGGAGAGACCCAGTACTTC.

This clonotype was observed at least ten times. The gene calls are TRBV4-1 and TRBJ2-2, with TRBD1 as a possible D gene (6 bases). This CDR3 is built from 16 residues. V lost 4 bases and J lost 0, with 12 bases in between. From germline, CDR1 is MGHRA and CDR2 YSYEKL. The CDR3 coding sequence is TGCGCCAGCAGCCGGATAGGACAGTCGAACACCGGGGAGCTGTTTTTT. Translating gives CASSRIGQSNTGELFF.

This clonotype was counted a few times. As DNA, the CDR3 is TGTGCCAGCAGTTTATCCAGGGTGGGTGAAAAACTGTTTTTT. The encoded protein is CASSLSRVGEKLFF. This sequence joins TRBV27 and TRBJ1-4, with D tentatively TRBD1 (5 bases). This CDR3 has 14 residues. Germline V gene data show CDR1 as MNHEY and CDR2 as SMNVEV (reference sequence). V dropped 0 bases and J dropped 7 bases, with 9 bases sitting between them.